This T cell receptor beta chain was retrieved from a study of T cells in Graves' hyperthyroidism and ophthalmopathy. Study at large: Prior to any treatment, at the point of initial diagnosis, peripheral blood was collected. General study results and limits: Peripheral blood also featured most of the thyroid clonotypes expanded above 0.001.

The germline V gene encodes CDR1 ENHRY and CDR2 SYGVKD. This CDR3 comprises 16 residues. J was trimmed by 4 bases and V by 2 bases; bases with no gene match: 3. This clonotype has ten or more counts. Its cognate antigen is unknown. Researchers took RNA transcripts and amplified the TCR beta CDR3 regions from them. An initial round of RT-PCR targeting the TCR CDR3 relied on the HTBI primer set. One entry per CDR3 protein results from TCRdb running MiXCR on the multiplex PCR reads. The sample contains some 600,000 distinct CDR3 sequences, roughly 13% of which appear only once. Newly diagnosed hyperthyroidism patients aged 18 to 65 years had disease lasting under 2 months. Exclusion followed for patients with uncontrolled infection, other autoimmune disease, pregnancy or lactation.

Sequenced material: blood. The receptor's source is a woman under 40 with Graves' hyperthyroidism that later progressed to Graves' ophthalmopathy. The chain couples TRBV10-3 to TRBJ2-3; 13 nucleotides agree with TRBD2. The CDR3: CAISEETSGRSDTQYF. Here the CDR3 DNA reads TGTGCCATCAGTGAGGAGACTAGCGGGAGGTCAGATACGCAGTATTTT.